These 16 T cell receptor beta chains came from one sample sequenced in a study of a mutant IDH1 vaccine in newly diagnosed glioma. The time point here: baseline, week 1 (first vaccination visit). As to treatment: pre-vaccination baseline after standard-of-care therapy. This table comes from immunoSEQ multiplex PCR, and its TCRdb copy is limited to in-frame clones, with some not included. Of tens of thousands of clones in the sample, 70% to 90% were seen once. The sequenced sample was PBMCs, obtained from a glioma patient treated with radiotherapy, temozolomide or both. The origin of the receptors is a woman aged 40 to 50 with glioma.

The chain carries TRBV6-5 and TRBJ1-1, with D possibly TRBD1 on 5 matching bases. Trimming cost V 2 bases and J 3 bases, with 16 bases left between them. The CDR3 loop spans 16 amino acids. The germline V gene encodes CDR1 MNHEY and CDR2 SVGAGI. This chain's CDR3 is CASSYGGGRVYTEAFF. The CDR3 DNA sequence: TGTGCCAGCAGTTACGGGGGTGGCAGGGTTTACACTGAAGCTTTCTTT.

The genes are TRBV15 and TRBJ2-5, with 11 bases identical to TRBD1. Germline CDR1 reads LNHNV; CDR2 reads YYDKDF (reference sequence). V was pared by 5 bases and J by 1 base, with 0 bases of the junction left unmatched. This CDR3 has 14 amino acids. CDR3 sequence reads: CATSGTGGQETQYF. The CDR3 nucleotides read TGTGCCACCAGCGGGACAGGGGGCCAAGAGACCCAGTACTTC.

J is TRBJ1-1 and V is TRBV30; D might be TRBD1 (6 bases). There are 16 residues in the CDR3. CDR1 is GTSNPN, CDR2 SVGIG, per germline (reference sequence). V gave up 3 bases and J gave up 0 bases, with 17 bases separating them. The CDR3, as DNA: TGTGCCTGGAGATCAGTCCGGGGGCCTTTGAACACTGAAGCTTTCTTT. It translates to CAWRSVRGPLNTEAFF.

The V and J genes are TRBV6-1 and TRBJ2-2; TRBD1 aligns across 7 bases. This CDR3 is built from 18 residues. Unmatched junction bases numbered 10, after V lost 2 bases and J lost 1 base. Germline assignment: CDR1 MNHNS and CDR2 SASEGT. The CDR3 bases are TGTGCCAGCAGTGAACCGATCCCCCGGACAGGGAACACCGGGGAGCTGTTTTTT. Translation gives CASSEPIPRTGNTGELFF.

This rearrangement joins TRBV7-9 to TRBJ2-5; tentatively, D is TRBD1 (6 bases). Germline V gene data show CDR1 as SEHNR and CDR2 as FQNEAQ (reference sequence). The CDR3 is 18 residues long. Deletions cut 3 bases from V and 1 base from J, with 21 bases between. CDR3 sequence (DNA): TGTGCCAGCAGCTTTCCCTCTAAGGGTGGCAGGGGCCAAGAGACCCAGTACTTC. Translated: CASSFPSKGGRGQETQYF.

This sequence joins TRBV4-1 and TRBJ1-1; D is undetermined. The germline V gene encodes CDR1 MGHRA and CDR2 YSYEKL. Deletions cut 6 bases from V and 3 bases from J, with 14 bases between. CDR3 length equals 14 residues. CDR3: CASSREARDTEAFF. For the CDR3, the DNA is TGCGCCAGCAGTCGTGAGGCGAGGGACACTGAAGCTTTCTTT.

This chain uses TRBV6-5 with TRBJ2-7; a weak D match, TRBD1 (6 bases). The germline V gene has CDR1 MNHEY and CDR2 SVGAGI. The V end was cut by 2 bases, the J end by 2 bases, with 7 bases between. The CDR3 spans 13 residues. The CDR3 is CASSYHRAYEQYF. CDR3 nucleotides: TGTGCCAGCAGTTACCACAGGGCCTACGAGCAGTACTTC.

The chain recombines TRBV7-2 with TRBJ1-6; D not certain. This CDR3 spans 15 amino acids. Germline CDR1 SGHTA, CDR2 FQGNSA. Trimming left V 4 bases short and J 7 bases short, with 14 bases between. CDR3 nucleotide sequence: TGTGCCAGCAGCTCCAGCCTCGGGGAAAATTCACCCCTCCACTTT. Residues: CASSSSLGENSPLHF.

This chain connects TRBV5-1 to TRBJ2-5; 7 nucleotides align to TRBD1. This CDR3 has 15 residues. The V gene end was trimmed by 4 bases and the J gene end by 1 base; junction bases not matched to a gene: 7. Germline V lookup: CDR1 SGHRS, CDR2 YFSETQ. CDR3 nucleotide sequence: TGCGCCAGCAGCCGACAGGGACAACTCCAAGAGACCCAGTACTTC. This gives the protein CASSRQGQLQETQYF. Variable domain in full (rest from reference TRBV5-1 and TRBJ2-5): KAGVTQTPRYLIKTRGQQVTLSCSPISGHRSVSWYQQTPGQGLQFLFEYFSETQRNKGNFPGRFSGRQFSNSRSEMNVSTLELGDSALYLCASSRQGQLQETQYFGPGTRLLVL.

The rearrangement links TRBV2 to TRBJ1-4; D is uncertain. The length of the CDR3 is 15 residues. Germline lookup yields CDR1 SNHLY and CDR2 FYNNEI. Trimming pared 4 bases from V and 0 bases from J, leaving 9 bases between. The CDR3 DNA follows: TGTGCCAGCAGTGTCCGCGGACCAACTAATGAAAAACTGTTTTTT. Translating gives CASSVRGPTNEKLFF.

The chain combines TRBV18 with TRBJ1-6; D not certain. With 3 bases removed from V and 7 bases from J, the gap between germline ends came to 7 bases. This CDR3 has 13 amino acids. Germline CDR1 reads KGHSH; CDR2 reads LQKENI. In nucleotides, the CDR3 is TGTGCCAGCTCACCGGTGGAGAATTCACCCCTCCACTTT. Amino acid sequence: CASSPVENSPLHF.

The rearrangement links TRBV9 to TRBJ2-1; D call uncertain. The CDR3 covers 15 residues. Trimming took 2 bases from V and 4 from J, leaving 13 bases between them. From germline, CDR1 is SGDLS and CDR2 YYNGEE. This CDR3 reads CASSVGPSPYNEQFF. The CDR3 nucleotides read TGTGCCAGCAGCGTCGGGCCTTCCCCATACAATGAGCAGTTCTTC.

The V and J genes are TRBV10-3 and TRBJ1-2; D gene uncertain. This CDR3 has 12 residues. CDR1 and CDR2 (germline): ENHRY, SYGVKD. Trimming cost V 2 bases and J 10 bases, with 11 bases left between them. Here the CDR3 DNA reads TGTGCCATCAGTGAGCTTGTCACGGACTACACCTTC. This sequence encodes CAISELVTDYTF.

The CDR3 here is CASSLSTAGGDSPLHF. The CDR3 DNA reads as TGTGCCAGCAGTTTATCGACGGCAGGAGGGGATTCACCCCTCCACTTT. V gene TRBV27 combines with J gene TRBJ1-6; a weak D match, TRBD1 (5 bases). Trimming shortened V by 0 bases and J by 8 bases, and 14 bases separated the two germline ends. CDR1 MNHEY and CDR2 SMNVEV come from the germline V gene (reference sequence). CDR3 size: 16 residues.

The rearrangement uses TRBV19 and TRBJ1-2; D unclear. The CDR3 spans 13 residues. V was shortened by 3 bases and J by 1 base, with 6 bases between the two germline ends. The germline V gene encodes CDR1 LNHDA and CDR2 SQIVND (reference sequence). The CDR3 sequence: CASSILINYGYTF. The CDR3 DNA follows: TGTGCCAGTAGTATCTTGATTAACTATGGCTACACCTTC.

V gene TRBV5-1 combines with J gene TRBJ2-1, with 7 nucleotides matching TRBD2. Germline assignment: CDR1 SGHRS and CDR2 YFSETQ. V lost 4 bases to trimming and J lost 8 bases; unmatched junction nucleotides: 9. The CDR3 has 14 amino acids. The CDR3 protein is CASSTTSRWDEQFF. Here the CDR3 DNA reads TGCGCCAGCAGCACGACTAGCAGGTGGGATGAGCAGTTCTTC. Based on the CDR3 plus reference TRBV5-1 and TRBJ2-1, the full variable domain is KAGVTQTPRYLIKTRGQQVTLSCSPISGHRSVSWYQQTPGQGLQFLFEYFSETQRNKGNFPGRFSGRQFSNSRSEMNVSTLELGDSALYLCASSTTSRWDEQFFGPGTRLTVL.